The 17 T cell receptor beta chains below were found in one sample sequenced in a study of shared clonotypes between healthy human individuals (dated by TCRdb to 2018 to 2020). The library was made by the immunoSEQ multiplex PCR assay. In TCRdb, the immuneACCESS table is reduced to in-frame sequences with V and J assigned. These tables do not hold every clone; where another copy was compared, an unresolved V gene accounts for under half, and the others remain unexplained. The sample contains roughly 1,100,000 clones, about 75% of them found a single time. About 1.5% of the sample is held by the ten biggest clonotypes. The sequencing sample was made of memory CD4+ T cells sorted from blood. What this sample's cell subset or site label stands for: CD45RA-negative fraction. The receptor set was obtained from a man aged 18 to 30 in good health.

The chain has TRBV5-6 and TRBJ2-4; possibly TRBD1 or TRBD2 for D (5 bases each). CDR3 length: 11 amino acids. Between the trimmed V and J ends, which lost 2 bases and 9 bases, there was a span of 6 bases. CDR1 and CDR2 (germline): SGHDT, YYEEEE. DNA of the CDR3: TGTGCCAGCAGCTTTGGGGGCATTCAGTACTTC. Its protein is CASSFGGIQYF.

Here the CDR3 reads CASSFRGMNTEAFF. CDR3 DNA: TGTGCCAGCAGTTTCCGGGGGATGAACACTGAAGCTTTCTTT. The chain recombines TRBV27 with TRBJ1-1, with D possibly matching TRBD1 (5 bases). Trimming left V 3 bases short and J 0 bases short, with 8 bases between. Looked up from germline, CDR1 is MNHEY and CDR2 is SMNVEV (reference sequence). The CDR3 has 14 residues.

In the case of this clone: One base separates it from a far larger clone, so it is likely a read error. The CDR3 coding sequence is TGTGCCAGCAGCTTAGCAGGGGGCTCTGGAAACACCACATATTTT. This encodes CASSLAGGSGNTTYF. The gene calls are TRBV7-2 and TRBJ1-3, with 7 bases aligning to TRBD1. Germline V gene data show CDR1 as SGHTA and CDR2 as FQGNSA. The CDR3 has 15 residues.

V gene TRBV11-2 combines with J gene TRBJ2-1; 7 nucleotides match TRBD1. V gave up 1 base and J gave up 6 bases; unmatched junction bases: 6. Looked up from germline, CDR1 is SGHAT and CDR2 is FQNNGV. The CDR3 is made up of 15 amino acids. The CDR3 DNA sequence: TGTGCCAGCAGCTTAGCGGGACAGCGGACCAATGAGCAGTTCTTC. It encodes CASSLAGQRTNEQFF.

This clone was recorded only once. The V and J genes are TRBV9 and TRBJ2-5; 10 nucleotides agree with TRBD2. Germline V gene data show CDR1 as SGDLS and CDR2 as YYNGEE. CDR3 length: 15 residues. V lost 4 bases to trimming and J lost 5 bases; unmatched junction nucleotides: 8. CDR3 bases: TGTGCCAGCAGCCCCTCTAGCGGGAGTCGGGAGACCCAGTACTTC. It translates to CASSPSSGSRETQYF.

This clone was picked up a small number of times. The chain is built from TRBV29-1 and TRBJ1-1; D uncertain. Deletions cut 3 bases from V and 7 bases from J, with 9 bases between. Germline CDR1 reads SQVTM; CDR2 reads ANQGSEA. The CDR3 loop spans 11 amino acids. As DNA, the CDR3 is TGCAGCGTTGAGGTAGGCTTTGAAGCTTTCTTT. Translating it yields CSVEVGFEAFF.

This clone was counted between two and nine times. This chain uses TRBV19 with TRBJ2-1; 11 bases align to TRBD1. The germline CDR1 and CDR2 sequences are LNHDA and SQIVND (reference sequence). J was trimmed by 3 bases and V by 5 bases; bases with no gene match: 9. The CDR3 is 17 residues long. CDR3 loop: CASSSFLDRGHYNEQFF. CDR3 bases: TGTGCCAGTAGTTCCTTCTTGGACAGGGGGCACTACAATGAGCAGTTCTTC.

The chain recombines TRBV18 with TRBJ2-3, with D perhaps TRBD2 (6 bases). This CDR3 contains 15 residues. Germline CDR1 and CDR2: KGHSH and LQKENI. Deletions cut 3 bases from V and 5 bases from J, with 15 bases between. The DNA for the CDR3 is TGTGCCAGCTCACCGAGCGGAGGGATTGGAGATACGCAGTATTTT. Protein product: CASSPSGGIGDTQYF.

V is TRBV6-6 and J is TRBJ1-4, with D unclear. Between the trimmed V and J ends, which lost 6 bases and 5 bases, there was a span of 10 bases. The CDR3 length is 13 residues. Germline V gives CDR1 MNHNY, CDR2 SVGAGI (reference sequence). CDR3 in DNA: TGTGCCAGCAGCCTCTATAGAAATGAAAAACTGTTTTTT. Amino acids: CASSLYRNEKLFF.

The chain joins TRBV2 to TRBJ1-2; 8 nucleotides match TRBD1. The junction had 6 bases not matched to a gene; V was cut back by 6 bases and J by 0 bases. This CDR3 region has 15 residues. The germline V gene encodes CDR1 SNHLY and CDR2 FYNNEI. The CDR3: CASSLTGDPNYGYTF. The CDR3, as DNA: TGTGCCAGCAGCTTGACAGGGGATCCTAACTATGGCTACACCTTC. The entire variable domain, with the rest obtained from reference TRBV2 and TRBJ1-2, is as follows: EPEVTQTPSHQVTQMGQEVILRCVPISNHLYFYWYRQILGQKVEFLVSFYNNEISEKSEIFDDQFSVERPDGSNFTLKIRSTKLEDSAMYFCASSLTGDPNYGYTFGSGTRLTVV.

The rearrangement links TRBV19 to TRBJ2-5; no definite D call. V gave up 5 bases and J gave up 4 bases, with 14 bases separating them. Per germline, CDR1 LNHDA and CDR2 SQIVND (reference sequence). This CDR3 is built from 14 residues. The CDR3 region has the DNA TGTGCCAGTAGTGTAACCGCGAGGCCAGAGACCCAGTACTTC. Its translation is CASSVTARPETQYF.

The chain recombines TRBV30 with TRBJ2-1, with a tentative D call TRBD1 (5 bases). The CDR3 loop spans 13 amino acids. The germline gives CDR1 GTSNPN, CDR2 SVGIG (reference sequence). The CDR3 sequence is CAARQLAYNEQFF. DNA for the CDR3: TGTGCAGCCCGACAGTTAGCTTACAATGAGCAGTTCTTC.

The rearrangement links TRBV30 to TRBJ1-2, with a tentative D call TRBD1 (5 bases). The V gene lost 8 bases and the J gene lost 7 bases, with 23 bases spanning the gap. Germline CDR1 is GTSNPN and CDR2 is SVGIG (reference sequence). The CDR3 runs to 14 residues. The CDR3 sequence is CAAPLGAGTGGYTF. In DNA form, the CDR3 reads TGTGCCGCCCCCCTTGGGGCAGGGACGGGTGGCTACACCTTC.

The table lists this clone with a few counts. The genes are TRBV10-3 and TRBJ1-6; maybe TRBD1 (5 bases). V was cut by 10 bases and J by 7 bases, with 14 bases left in between. Germline CDR1 and CDR2: ENHRY and SYGVKD. The CDR3 sequence is 13 residues long. Here the CDR3 reads CATQGAGNSPLHF. The CDR3 nucleotides read TGTGCCACCCAGGGAGCGGGGAATTCACCCCTCCACTTT.

As concerns this clone: Germline is not matched at one junction end, which may reflect a read error. The J gene is TRBJ2-1, the V gene TRBV27, with 12 positions matching TRBD2. Germline CDR1 and CDR2: MNHEY and SMNVEV (reference sequence). The length of the CDR3 is 15 residues. The CDR3 sequence: CASSPWTSGAAHPLF. The CDR3 nucleotides read TGTGCCAGCAGTCCCTGGACTAGCGGGGCAGCCCACCCCCTCTTC.

The gene calls are TRBV29-1 and TRBJ2-1, with D tentatively TRBD2 (6 bases). CDR1 is SQVTM and CDR2 is ANQGSEA in the germline V gene. The CDR3 is 11 residues long. The CDR3 DNA reads as TGCATGGGGGACTTATACAATGAGCAGTTCTTC. Translating it yields CMGDLYNEQFF.

This chain connects TRBV5-1 to TRBJ1-4; D gene ambiguous. The CDR3 totals 15 residues. The germline V gene has CDR1 SGHRS and CDR2 YFSETQ. Trimming removed 4 bases at V and 7 bases at J, with 17 bases between. The chain's CDR3 is CASSADGVGSEKLFF. The CDR3 DNA follows: TGCGCCAGCAGCGCAGACGGCGTGGGTAGTGAAAAACTGTTTTTT.